What follows are 9 T cell receptor beta chains derived from one specimen sequenced in a study of graft-versus-host responses after intestinal transplantation. TCRdb keeps only in-frame clones here, not all; method: immunoSEQ multiplex PCR. The data show roughly 97,000 clones, with roughly 90% seen just once and 15% to 20% held by the top ten. This sample comprised PBMCs, obtained around 68 weeks after intestinal transplant. These receptors all come from a human patient who received an intestinal transplant, so some T cells may come from the graft donor.

This chain connects TRBV5-1 to TRBJ1-2, with D possibly TRBD1 on 6 matching bases. The germline V gene encodes CDR1 SGHRS and CDR2 YFSETQ. V was shortened by 5 bases and J by 2 bases, with 16 bases between the two germline ends. This CDR3 contains 15 residues. CDR3 region: CASSRPDSENYGYTF. CDR3 DNA: TGCGCCAGCAGTCGCCCGGACAGTGAGAACTATGGCTACACCTTC.

The chain employs TRBV6-5 and TRBJ1-1, with a tentative D call TRBD1 (6 bases). The germline V and J ends were trimmed by 8 bases and 0 bases, with 7 bases remaining between them. This CDR3 region has 12 residues. From germline, CDR1 is MNHEY and CDR2 SVGAGI. The CDR3 spells CASGQMNTEAFF. The CDR3 DNA is TGTGCCAGCGGACAGATGAACACTGAAGCTTTCTTT.

The J gene is TRBJ2-7, the V gene TRBV7-2; 7 positions match TRBD1. CDR1 and CDR2 from the germline V gene are SGHTA and FQGNSA. With 5 bases clipped from V and 0 bases from J, the junction kept 10 bases outside the gene matches. This CDR3 is built from 16 residues. The CDR3 spells CASSPRQGMSSYEQYF. The CDR3 nucleotides are TGTGCCAGCAGCCCCCGACAGGGTATGAGCTCCTACGAGCAGTACTTC.

The chain employs TRBV27 and TRBJ2-2, with TRBD2 matching 8 bases. Germline V gene sequence: CDR1 MNHEY, CDR2 SMNVEV (reference sequence). Trimming at V came to 6 bases and at J to 5 bases, leaving 8 bases not matched to a gene. This CDR3 has 15 amino acids. As DNA, the CDR3 is TGTGCCAGCAGCCGAAGCGGGGGTCGGACCGGGGAGCTGTTTTTT. Translating gives CASSRSGGRTGELFF.

The J gene is TRBJ1-4, the V gene TRBV11-3; D might be TRBD1 (5 bases). V lost 4 bases to trimming and J lost 4 bases, with 16 bases between them. Germline V gene lookup returns CDR1 SGHNT and CDR2 YENEEA. The CDR3 runs to 16 residues. This chain's CDR3 is CASSSLPWGVNEKLFF. CDR3 sequence (DNA): TGTGCCAGCAGCTCCCTTCCCTGGGGGGTTAATGAAAAACTGTTTTTT.

The chain has TRBV6-1 and TRBJ1-4, with 7 bases fitting TRBD1. The CDR3 spans 14 residues. With 6 bases clipped from V and 7 bases from J, the junction kept 8 bases outside the gene matches. In germline, CDR1 is MNHNS, CDR2 SASEGT. The CDR3 region is CASRKGGAGEKLFF. The CDR3 DNA is TGTGCCAGCAGAAAAGGGGGCGCGGGTGAAAAACTGTTTTTT.

The V and J genes are TRBV7-8 and TRBJ1-6; the D is unclear. The CDR3 totals 15 residues. CDR1 and CDR2 from the germline V gene are SGHVS and FQNEAQ. V shed 4 bases and J shed 7 bases, with 14 bases lying between them. The CDR3 reads CASSSHNGRNSPLHF. DNA for the CDR3: TGTGCCAGCAGCTCACATAATGGACGCAATTCACCCCTCCACTTT.

The gene calls are TRBV5-1 and TRBJ2-7; D unclear. From germline, CDR1 is SGHRS and CDR2 YFSETQ. The germline V and J ends were trimmed by 3 bases and 0 bases, with 7 bases remaining between them. CDR3 length: 13 amino acids. The CDR3 sequence: CASSWTGSYEQYF. CDR3 DNA sequence: TGCGCCAGCAGCTGGACGGGCTCCTACGAGCAGTACTTC.

This clone was seen only once. The chain employs TRBV5-1 and TRBJ2-3; D is undetermined. This CDR3 spans 15 amino acids. Germline-derived CDR1 and CDR2 are SGHRS and YFSETQ. V lost 0 bases to trimming and J lost 8 bases, with 16 bases between them. The CDR3 nucleotides read TGCGCCAGCAGCTTGGGGTGGGAACGCCTGGTTACGCAGTATTTT. Translation gives CASSLGWERLVTQYF.